The 24 T cell receptor beta chains reported below all come from one sample, sequenced in a study of cytomegalovirus exposure and HLA in healthy donors. The primer mix had 60 Vbeta and 13 Jbeta primers. TCRdb's table, derived via immunoSEQ multiplex PCR, lists solely in-frame clones and lacks some. The data hold under 150,000 clones, with roughly 79% observed a single time. Sequencing input: PBMCs. These receptors all stem from a woman aged 40 to 50 in good health and CMV-seronegative.

The rearrangement uses TRBV5-1 and TRBJ2-4, with D unresolved. This CDR3 has 16 amino acids. V shed 1 base and J shed 0 bases, with 11 bases lying between them. Germline V gene data show CDR1 as SGHRS and CDR2 as YFSETQ. The CDR3 DNA follows: TGCGCCAGCAGCTTGACAGTTTCCGAAGCCAAAAACATTCAGTACTTC. Protein product: CASSLTVSEAKNIQYF. Full variable domain (remainder filled in from reference TRBV5-1 and TRBJ2-4): KAGVTQTPRYLIKTRGQQVTLSCSPISGHRSVSWYQQTPGQGLQFLFEYFSETQRNKGNFPGRFSGRQFSNSRSEMNVSTLELGDSALYLCASSLTVSEAKNIQYFGAGTRLSVL.

In its sample, this clone was seen a few times. The rearrangement uses TRBV28 and TRBJ2-3, with D uncertain. CDR3 length: 14 amino acids. V shed 6 bases and J shed 6 bases, with 16 bases lying between them. Germline V lookup: CDR1 MDHEN, CDR2 SYDVKM. CDR3 bases: TGTGCCAGCAGCTCAAGTGGGTCGAGGGATACGCAGTATTTT. The encoded protein is CASSSSGSRDTQYF.

This chain joins TRBV6-5 and TRBJ1-2; 11 nucleotides match TRBD1. CDR3 length equals 15 residues. The ends lost 2 bases at V and 4 bases at J; junction bases unmatched: 3. Per the germline V gene, CDR1 is MNHEY and CDR2 is SVGAGI. CDR3 bases: TGTGCCAGCAGTTACACGGGGACAGGGGGCTATGGCTACACCTTC. Amino acids: CASSYTGTGGYGYTF.

This chain connects TRBV6-1 to TRBJ2-7; D uncertain. CDR1 and CDR2 from the germline V gene are MNHNS and SASEGT. With 2 bases removed from V and 3 bases from J, the gap between germline ends came to 11 bases. The CDR3 is 14 residues long. CDR3 bases: TGTGCCAGCAGTGAACTCCCAGGCAGCTACGAGCAGTACTTC. Its translation is CASSELPGSYEQYF.

The rearrangement joins TRBV6-5 to TRBJ1-1; unclear D gene. V was shortened by 4 bases and J by 7 bases, with 16 bases between the two germline ends. Germline lookup yields CDR1 MNHEY and CDR2 SVGAGI. The CDR3 contains 14 residues. The CDR3 protein is CASSSSGLRGEAFF. DNA of the CDR3: TGTGCCAGCAGTTCCTCAGGCCTGCGGGGTGAAGCTTTCTTT.

The chain carries TRBV28 and TRBJ1-6, with a weak D call TRBD1 (6 bases). Per the germline V gene, CDR1 is MDHEN and CDR2 is SYDVKM. The V and J ends lost 8 bases and 4 bases respectively, with 15 bases between them. The CDR3 loop spans 15 amino acids. This CDR3 reads CASLSTGFYNSPLHF. Written as DNA, the CDR3 is TGTGCCAGCCTTTCTACAGGGTTTTATAATTCACCCCTCCACTTT.

This sequence joins TRBV19 and TRBJ2-1; 7 bases map to TRBD1. The CDR3 is 14 residues long. V lost 5 bases and J lost 8; bases outside the gene matches: 9. The germline V gene has CDR1 LNHDA and CDR2 SQIVND (reference sequence). Here the CDR3 DNA reads TGTGCCAGTAGTTTTAGACAGGGTCCCCATGAGCAGTTCTTC. It yields the protein CASSFRQGPHEQFF.

The chain joins TRBV5-1 to TRBJ2-2; 8 bases agree with TRBD1. The ends lost 7 bases at V and 4 bases at J; junction bases unmatched: 12. This CDR3 is built from 16 residues. Germline V CDR1 and CDR2: SGHRS, YFSETQ. The DNA for the CDR3 is TGCGCCAGCGTCCGCACAGGGGGACCCGGCACCGGGGAGCTGTTTTTT. Translating it yields CASVRTGGPGTGELFF.

The chain uses TRBV2 and TRBJ2-1; TRBD2 matches at 11 bases. The CDR3 runs to 16 residues. Germline V gene lookup returns CDR1 SNHLY and CDR2 FYNNEI. Trimming at V came to 5 bases and at J to 6 bases, leaving 9 bases not matched to a gene. The CDR3 reads CASSRTSGSPTNEQFF. CDR3 DNA: TGTGCCAGCAGTCGTACTAGCGGGAGCCCTACCAATGAGCAGTTCTTC.

The chain uses TRBV5-8 and TRBJ1-5; the D gene is possibly TRBD1 (5 bases). With 0 bases removed from V and 9 bases from J, the gap between germline ends came to 22 bases. CDR3 length equals 17 residues. Germline values: CDR1 SGHTS, CDR2 YDEGEE. Here the CDR3 reads CASSLAGAGSSVGPQHF. The CDR3 nucleotides are TGTGCCAGCAGCTTGGCCGGGGCGGGGTCCTCCGTGGGGCCCCAGCATTTT. The full variable domain, its missing parts supplied by reference TRBV5-8 and TRBJ1-5, is EAGVTQSPTHLIKTRGQQATLRCSPISGHTSVYWYQQALGLGLQFLLWYDEGEERNRGNFPPRFSGRQFPNYSSELNVNALELEDSALYLCASSLAGAGSSVGPQHFGDGTRLSIL.

Note on this clone: Relative to the germline gene, one junction end is altered; a read error may explain this. The rearrangement links TRBV11-3 to TRBJ2-6; D might be TRBD2 (7 bases). Germline lookup yields CDR1 SGHNT and CDR2 YENEEA. The CDR3 spans 13 residues. This CDR3 reads CASSLGGANGLTF. The CDR3 bases are TGTGCCAGCAGCTTGGGGGGGGCCAACGGCCTGACTTTC.

This clone was counted a single time. V is TRBV19 and J is TRBJ1-5; D might be TRBD1 (6 bases). V lost 4 bases, J lost 1 base, and 20 bases lay in between. The germline V gene has CDR1 LNHDA and CDR2 SQIVND (reference sequence). The CDR3 is 18 amino acids. In DNA, the CDR3 is TGTGCCAGTAGTAAAGATCGGGGGGCGACAACGAGCAATCAGCCCCAGCATTTT. It codes for CASSKDRGATTSNQPQHF.

The V call is TRBV6-5, the J call TRBJ1-4; D unclear. The CDR3 is 12 amino acids. V lost 8 bases and J lost 0, with 4 bases in between. The germline V gene has CDR1 MNHEY and CDR2 SVGAGI. The CDR3: CASSATNEKLFF. CDR3 nucleotides: TGTGCCAGCTCCGCAACTAATGAAAAACTGTTTTTT.

The genes are TRBV5-1 and TRBJ2-1; TRBD2 matches 8 bases. This CDR3 region has 13 residues. Germline values: CDR1 SGHRS, CDR2 YFSETQ. The V segment lost 4 bases and the J segment 9 bases; nucleotides outside the gene matches: 6. DNA of the CDR3: TGCGCCAGCAGCCCGGGGGGGCCAGGTGAGCAGTTCTTC. Translation: CASSPGGPGEQFF.

This chain uses TRBV28 with TRBJ2-1, with 8 positions matching TRBD1. Unmatched junction bases numbered 14, after V lost 5 bases and J lost 2 bases. CDR3 length: 18 residues. Germline CDR1 is MDHEN and CDR2 is SYDVKM. This CDR3 is CASSELAGGQAAYNEQFF. The CDR3 DNA sequence: TGTGCCAGCAGTGAATTAGCCGGGGGACAGGCGGCCTACAATGAGCAGTTCTTC.

The rearrangement uses TRBV6-4 and TRBJ1-6; D is possibly TRBD1 (5 bases). The CDR3 loop spans 14 amino acids. Germline V CDR1 and CDR2: MRHNA, SNTAGT. Deletions cut 3 bases from V and 10 bases from J, with 13 bases between. The CDR3, as DNA: TGTGCCAGCAGTGAACACAGGAAGGACTCACCCCTCCACTTT. Translation: CASSEHRKDSPLHF.

J is TRBJ1-1 and V is TRBV7-9, with unresolved D. Trimming stripped 5 bases from V and 3 bases from J, with 7 bases between. Germline V gives CDR1 SEHNR, CDR2 FQNEAQ (reference sequence). This CDR3 is 12 amino acids long. The CDR3 spells CASSGRDTEAFF. The DNA for the CDR3 is TGTGCCAGCAGCGGTCGAGACACTGAAGCTTTCTTT.

As to this clone: Other DNA sequences in the same sample also yield this CDR3. This sequence joins TRBV30 and TRBJ1-1, with 7 bases matching TRBD1. The J segment lost 4 bases and the V segment lost 1 base, leaving 3 bases of the junction unmatched. The CDR3 length is 13 residues. Per the germline V gene, CDR1 is GTSNPN and CDR2 is SVGIG (reference sequence). The CDR3 DNA sequence: TGTGCCTGGAGTGGACAGGGCGGCACTGAAGCTTTCTTT. This encodes CAWSGQGGTEAFF.

Concerning this clone itself: At the DNA level, this CDR3 is encoded by other sequences in the same sample as well. V usage is TRBV7-9 and J usage is TRBJ1-1, with D perhaps TRBD1 (6 bases). Germline V gene lookup returns CDR1 SEHNR and CDR2 FQNEAQ (reference sequence). Trimming left V 1 base short and J 2 bases short, with 11 bases between. The CDR3 is 15 residues long. In DNA form, the CDR3 reads TGTGCCAGCAGCTTAGTGGACAGCTTTAACACTGAAGCTTTCTTT. Protein sequence: CASSLVDSFNTEAFF.

This clone has just one count. This rearrangement joins TRBV21-1 to TRBJ2-7; TRBD2, the table's D call, was not compared with the DNA. TRBV21-1 counts as a pseudogene. This CDR3 contains 16 residues. CDR3 DNA sequence: TGTGCCAGCAGCAAAGGTGAGGGAACCTACTCCTACGAGCAGTACTTC. Translated, it gives CASSKGEGTYSYEQYF.

This clone was seen more than once but under ten times. The chain combines TRBV29-1 with TRBJ1-1; unclear D gene. The CDR3 has 12 amino acids. Per the germline V gene, CDR1 is SQVTM and CDR2 is ANQGSEA. V was trimmed by 7 bases and J by 1 base, leaving 10 bases between them. CDR3 coding DNA: TGCAGCGGGAGGGCGAAGAACACTGAAGCTTTCTTT. It codes for CSGRAKNTEAFF.

The CDR3 reads CASSAGTVGAFF. CDR3 nucleotides: TGTGCCAGCAGTGCCGGGACAGTCGGTGCCTTCTTT. The rearrangement links TRBV28 to TRBJ1-1; TRBD1 aligns across 7 bases. Germline CDR1 MDHEN, CDR2 SYDVKM. This CDR3 has 12 residues. V gave up 5 bases and J gave up 14 bases; unmatched junction bases: 11.

In its sample, this clone was seen a few times. The chain employs TRBV9 and TRBJ1-2, with 7 bases lining up with TRBD1. The V segment lost 5 bases and the J segment 4 bases; nucleotides outside the gene matches: 2. Germline CDR1 and CDR2: SGDLS and YYNGEE. This CDR3 has 12 residues. CDR3 region: CASRRDSYGYTF. For the CDR3, the DNA is TGTGCCAGCAGGAGGGACAGCTATGGCTACACCTTC.

This clone was seen a handful of times. The chain is built from TRBV2 and TRBJ2-3; D is undetermined. Per germline, CDR1 SNHLY and CDR2 FYNNEI. The V and J ends lost 3 bases and 0 bases respectively, with 7 bases between them. The CDR3 length is 14 residues. As DNA, the CDR3 is TGTGCCAGCAGTGACGTCAGTAGCACAGATACGCAGTATTTT. This codes for CASSDVSSTDTQYF.